This T cell receptor beta chain was recorded in a study of CD8 T cells in ankylosing spondylitis. Using its own MiXCR run on the 5' RACE reads, TCRdb lists one record per CDR3 protein. This table holds around 30,000 distinct CDR3 sequences, about 5.1% found once. Study-wide results and limits: The clones that were linked to disease were reported to be significantly enriched in matched synovial fluid samples from ankylosing spondylitis patients.

The table lists this clonotype with a few counts. The antigen is undetermined. This TCR came from a female donor with ankylosing spondylitis or in good health (not recorded which). Sample: blood, either unsorted or a sorted T cell fraction (not recorded which).

The CDR3 spells CASSRGAGGGDTQYF. In nucleotides, the CDR3 is TGTGCCAGCAGCCGCGGGGCAGGGGGTGGAGATACGCAGTATTTT. The chain joins TRBV7-6 to TRBJ2-3, with a weak D call TRBD1 (7 bases). Trimming removed 5 bases from V and 5 bases from J, with 17 bases in between. Germline lookup yields CDR1 SGHVS and CDR2 FNYEAQ. This CDR3 is built from 15 residues. Full variable domain (outside the CDR3, taken from reference TRBV7-6 and TRBJ2-3): GAGVSQSPRYKVTKRGQDVALRCDPISGHVSLYWYRQALGQGPEFLTYFNYEAQQDKSGLPNDRFSAERPEGSISTLTIQRTEQRDSAMYRCASSRGAGGGDTQYFGPGTRLTVL.